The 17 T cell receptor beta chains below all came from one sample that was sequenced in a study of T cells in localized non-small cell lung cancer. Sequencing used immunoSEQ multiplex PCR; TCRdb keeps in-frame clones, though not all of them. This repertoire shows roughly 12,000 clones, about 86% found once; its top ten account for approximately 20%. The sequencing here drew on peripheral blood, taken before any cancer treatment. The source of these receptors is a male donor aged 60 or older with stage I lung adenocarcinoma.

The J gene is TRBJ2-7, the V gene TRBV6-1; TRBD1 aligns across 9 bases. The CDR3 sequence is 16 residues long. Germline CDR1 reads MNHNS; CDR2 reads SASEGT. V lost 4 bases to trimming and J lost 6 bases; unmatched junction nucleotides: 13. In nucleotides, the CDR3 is TGTGCCAGCAGTGCCATGGGGCGGACAGGGGCTCTCGAGCAGTACTTC. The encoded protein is CASSAMGRTGALEQYF.

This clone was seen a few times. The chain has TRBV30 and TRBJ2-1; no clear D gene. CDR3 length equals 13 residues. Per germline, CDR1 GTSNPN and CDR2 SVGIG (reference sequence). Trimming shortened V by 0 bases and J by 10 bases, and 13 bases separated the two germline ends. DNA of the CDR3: TGTGCCTGGAGTGTACGGAACTACGGCGAGCAGTTCTTC. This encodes CAWSVRNYGEQFF.

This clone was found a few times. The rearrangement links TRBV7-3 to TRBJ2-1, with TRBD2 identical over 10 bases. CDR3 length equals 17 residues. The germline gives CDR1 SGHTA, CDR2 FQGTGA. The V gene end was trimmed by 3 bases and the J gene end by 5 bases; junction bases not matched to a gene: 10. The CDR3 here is CASSLHPLAGEHNEQFF. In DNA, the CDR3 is TGTGCCAGCAGCTTGCACCCTCTAGCGGGAGAACACAATGAGCAGTTCTTC.

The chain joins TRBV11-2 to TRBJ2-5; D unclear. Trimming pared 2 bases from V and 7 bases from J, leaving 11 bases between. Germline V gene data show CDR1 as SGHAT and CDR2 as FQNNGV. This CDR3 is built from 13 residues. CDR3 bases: TGTGCCAGCAGCTTATGGCGAGACGGGACCCAGTACTTC. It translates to CASSLWRDGTQYF.

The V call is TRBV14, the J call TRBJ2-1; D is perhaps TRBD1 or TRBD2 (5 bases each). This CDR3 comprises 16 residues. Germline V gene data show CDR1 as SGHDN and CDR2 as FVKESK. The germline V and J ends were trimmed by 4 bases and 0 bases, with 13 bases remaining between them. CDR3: CASSPAGSYSYNEQFF. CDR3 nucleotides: TGTGCCAGCAGCCCAGCAGGGAGTTACTCCTACAATGAGCAGTTCTTC.

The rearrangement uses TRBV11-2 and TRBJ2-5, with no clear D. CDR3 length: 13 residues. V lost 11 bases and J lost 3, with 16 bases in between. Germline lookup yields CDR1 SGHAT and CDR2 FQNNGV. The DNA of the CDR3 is TGTGCCTCCACGCTGGGTTCGGAAGAGACCCAGTACTTC. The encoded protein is CASTLGSEETQYF.

The CDR3 sequence is CAIGTIDSSNTGELFF. DNA of the CDR3: TGTGCCATCGGGACGATAGACAGTTCGAACACCGGGGAGCTGTTTTTT. The J gene is TRBJ2-2, the V gene TRBV19; D is perhaps TRBD1 or TRBD2 (5 bases each). Between the trimmed V and J ends, which lost 10 bases and 0 bases, there was a span of 18 bases. The length of the CDR3 is 16 residues. Germline CDR1 reads LNHDA; CDR2 reads SQIVND (reference sequence).

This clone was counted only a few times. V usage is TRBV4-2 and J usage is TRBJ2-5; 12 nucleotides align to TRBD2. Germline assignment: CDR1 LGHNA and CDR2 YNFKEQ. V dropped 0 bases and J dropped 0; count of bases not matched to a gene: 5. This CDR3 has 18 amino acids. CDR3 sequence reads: CASSQDYGLAGNQETQYF. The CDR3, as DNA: TGTGCCAGCAGCCAAGATTACGGACTAGCGGGGAACCAAGAGACCCAGTACTTC.

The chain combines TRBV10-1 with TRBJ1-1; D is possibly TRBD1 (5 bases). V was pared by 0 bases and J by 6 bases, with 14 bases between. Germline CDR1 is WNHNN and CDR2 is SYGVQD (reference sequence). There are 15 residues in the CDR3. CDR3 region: CASSESRPGYSEAFF. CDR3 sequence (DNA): TGCGCCAGCAGTGAGTCTAGGCCAGGGTATTCTGAAGCTTTCTTT.

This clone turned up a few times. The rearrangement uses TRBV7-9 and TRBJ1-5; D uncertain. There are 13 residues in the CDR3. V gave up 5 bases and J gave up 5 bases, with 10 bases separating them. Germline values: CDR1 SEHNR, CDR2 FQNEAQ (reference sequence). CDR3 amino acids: CASSQNKDQPQHF. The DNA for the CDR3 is TGTGCCAGCAGCCAGAACAAGGATCAGCCCCAGCATTTT.

The CDR3 bases are TGTGCCAGCGGGTTAGGGCCGCCACATCCCTACGAGCAGTACTTC. It specifies CASGLGPPHPYEQYF. This chain joins TRBV28 and TRBJ2-7, with no clear D. Germline V lookup: CDR1 MDHEN, CDR2 SYDVKM. The length of the CDR3 is 15 residues. Trimming removed 8 bases at V and 2 bases at J, with 19 bases between.

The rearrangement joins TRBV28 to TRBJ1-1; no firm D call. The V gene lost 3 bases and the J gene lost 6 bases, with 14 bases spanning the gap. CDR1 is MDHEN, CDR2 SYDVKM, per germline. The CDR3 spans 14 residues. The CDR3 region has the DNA TGTGCCAGCAGTTTGGTGTCGGCTGTCGCTGAAGCTTTCTTT. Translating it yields CASSLVSAVAEAFF.

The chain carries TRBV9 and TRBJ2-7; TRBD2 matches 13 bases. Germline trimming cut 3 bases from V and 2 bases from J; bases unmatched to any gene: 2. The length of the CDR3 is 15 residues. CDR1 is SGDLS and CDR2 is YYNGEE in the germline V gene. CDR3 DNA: TGTGCCAGCAGCGCTGGGACTAGCGGGACCTACGAGCAGTACTTC. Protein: CASSAGTSGTYEQYF.

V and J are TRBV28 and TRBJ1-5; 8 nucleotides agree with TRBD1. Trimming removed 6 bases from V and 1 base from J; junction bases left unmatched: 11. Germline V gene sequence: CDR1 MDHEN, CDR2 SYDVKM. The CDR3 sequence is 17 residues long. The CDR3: CASSRIGQGGSNQPQHF. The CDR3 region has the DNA TGTGCCAGCAGCCGGATAGGACAGGGAGGGAGCAATCAGCCCCAGCATTTT.

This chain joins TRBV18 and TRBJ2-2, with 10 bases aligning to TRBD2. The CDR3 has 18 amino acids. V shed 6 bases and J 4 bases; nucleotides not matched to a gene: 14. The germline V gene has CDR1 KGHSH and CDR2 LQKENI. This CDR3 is CASSPDEREGRTTGELFF. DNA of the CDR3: TGTGCCAGCTCTCCCGACGAGCGGGAGGGTAGAACCACCGGGGAGCTGTTTTTT.

CDR3 coding DNA: TGTGCCAGCAGTGACACAGCGGGGAGCACAGATACGCAGTATTTT. It codes for CASSDTAGSTDTQYF. The V gene is TRBV6-4, the J gene TRBJ2-3; 7 positions agree with TRBD2. The germline V gene encodes CDR1 MRHNA and CDR2 SNTAGT. This CDR3 has 15 amino acids. V shed 2 bases and J 0 bases; nucleotides not matched to a gene: 2.

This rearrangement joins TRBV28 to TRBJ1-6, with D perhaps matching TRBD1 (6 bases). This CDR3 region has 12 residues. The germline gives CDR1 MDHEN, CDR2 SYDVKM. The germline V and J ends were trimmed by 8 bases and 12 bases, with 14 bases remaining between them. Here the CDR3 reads CASGTSYGPLHF. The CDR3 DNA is TGTGCCAGCGGGACAAGTTACGGACCCCTCCACTTT.